This TCR beta chain comes out of a study of siplizumab effects on memory and regulatory T cells. Some clones are missing from TCRdb's copy, which holds only in-frame ones; the method was immunoSEQ multiplex PCR. This sample has about 87,000 clones, with around 90% found just once. V dropped 6 bases and J dropped 5 bases, with 14 bases sitting between them. CDR3 size: 14 residues. The V gene's germline CDR1 is MNHNY and CDR2 SVGAGI (reference sequence). Sequenced: CD4+ T cells sorted from blood. This receptor was taken from a human donor in good health. This sequence joins TRBV6-6 and TRBJ1-5, with D tentatively TRBD1 (6 bases). The CDR3 sequence is CASSPGHKDQPQHF. CDR3 nucleotide sequence: TGTGCCAGCAGCCCGGGACATAAAGATCAGCCCCAGCATTTT.